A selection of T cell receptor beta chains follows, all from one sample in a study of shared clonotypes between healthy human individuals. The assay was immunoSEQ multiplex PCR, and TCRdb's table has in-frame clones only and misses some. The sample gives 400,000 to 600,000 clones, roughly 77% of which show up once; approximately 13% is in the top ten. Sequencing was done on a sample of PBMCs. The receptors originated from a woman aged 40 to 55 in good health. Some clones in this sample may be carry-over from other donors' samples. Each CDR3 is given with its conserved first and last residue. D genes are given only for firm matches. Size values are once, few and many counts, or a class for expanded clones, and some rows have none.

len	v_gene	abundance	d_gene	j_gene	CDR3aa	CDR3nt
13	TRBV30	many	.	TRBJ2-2	CAWGQKNTGELFF	TGTGCCTGGGGACAAAAGAACACCGGGGAGCTGTTTTTT
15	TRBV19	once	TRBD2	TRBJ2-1	CASSTSSGTLAEQFF	TGTGCCAGTAGTACCTCTAGCGGGACCCTAGCTGAGCAGTTCTTC
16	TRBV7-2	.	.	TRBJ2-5	CASSLAPSANQETQYF	TGTGCCAGCAGCTTAGCCCCTAGCGCGAATCAAGAGACCCAGTACTTC
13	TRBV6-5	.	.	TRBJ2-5	CASTEAPGETQYF	TGTGCCAGCACCGAAGCCCCCGGGGAGACCCAGTACTTC
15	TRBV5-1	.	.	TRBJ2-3	CASSLAGRRTDTQYF	TGCGCCAGCAGCTTGGCGGGGCGTCGCACCGATACGCAGTATTTT
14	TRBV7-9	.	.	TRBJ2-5	CASSLFTGQETQYF	TGTGCCAGCAGCCTATTCACAGGGCAGGAGACCCAGTACTTC
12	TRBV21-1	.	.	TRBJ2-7	CASSSQGYEQYF	TGTGCCAGCAGCTCCCAGGGCTACGAGCAGTACTTC
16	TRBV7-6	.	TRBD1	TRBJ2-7	CASSLNRDRAAYEQYF	TGTGCCAGCAGCCTCAACCGGGACAGGGCAGCATACGAGCAGTACTTC
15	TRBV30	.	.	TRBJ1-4	CAWSRDTTTNEKLFF	TGTGCCTGGAGTAGGGACACAACAACTAATGAAAAACTGTTTTTT
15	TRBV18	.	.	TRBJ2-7	CASSPPEGQSYEQYF	TGTGCCAGCTCACCACCGGAGGGACAGTCCTACGAGCAGTACTTC
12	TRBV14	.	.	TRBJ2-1	CASSLGKSGQFF	TGTGCCAGCAGCCTTGGGAAGAGCGGGCAGTTCTTC
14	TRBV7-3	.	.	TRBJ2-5	CASSLDGNQETQYF	TGTGCCAGCAGCCTCGACGGGAACCAAGAGACCCAGTACTTC